This T cell receptor beta chain was sequenced for a study of cytomegalovirus exposure and HLA in healthy donors. Whole-study context: Samples from HLA-typed donors yielded approximately 80 million unique TCRs in an early data release. In terms of ancestry, the Caucasian-associated cluster contained around 79% of the roughly 400 genotyped donors.

With 60 Vbeta and 13 Jbeta primers, the PCR was carried out. The repertoire was sequenced with immunoSEQ multiplex PCR; TCRdb's copy has only in-frame clones and lacks some. This sample has 150,000 or so clones, with over 70% found just once. General study points: In a later analysis, V- and J-gene trimming of beta chains associated with a DCLRE1C missense variant, replicated independently. There were 150 to 200 TCR beta chains listed as cytomegalovirus-associated.

Turning to this clone: Its antigen is not known.

The CDR3 loop spans 20 amino acids. Losses at the gene ends were 1 base for V and 1 base for J; bases not matched to a gene: 14. Germline V gene sequence: CDR1 GTSNPN, CDR2 SVGIG (reference sequence). This TCR was sampled from a man aged 30 to 39 in good health and CMV-seronegative. The chain uses TRBV30 and TRBJ2-4, with 12 positions matching TRBD1. Material for sequencing was PBMCs. For the CDR3, the DNA is TGTGCCTGGAGTGGGGGCCGGGACAGGGGGCGCGTTGGGGCCAAAAACATTCAGTACTTC. Protein: CAWSGGRDRGRVGAKNIQYF.